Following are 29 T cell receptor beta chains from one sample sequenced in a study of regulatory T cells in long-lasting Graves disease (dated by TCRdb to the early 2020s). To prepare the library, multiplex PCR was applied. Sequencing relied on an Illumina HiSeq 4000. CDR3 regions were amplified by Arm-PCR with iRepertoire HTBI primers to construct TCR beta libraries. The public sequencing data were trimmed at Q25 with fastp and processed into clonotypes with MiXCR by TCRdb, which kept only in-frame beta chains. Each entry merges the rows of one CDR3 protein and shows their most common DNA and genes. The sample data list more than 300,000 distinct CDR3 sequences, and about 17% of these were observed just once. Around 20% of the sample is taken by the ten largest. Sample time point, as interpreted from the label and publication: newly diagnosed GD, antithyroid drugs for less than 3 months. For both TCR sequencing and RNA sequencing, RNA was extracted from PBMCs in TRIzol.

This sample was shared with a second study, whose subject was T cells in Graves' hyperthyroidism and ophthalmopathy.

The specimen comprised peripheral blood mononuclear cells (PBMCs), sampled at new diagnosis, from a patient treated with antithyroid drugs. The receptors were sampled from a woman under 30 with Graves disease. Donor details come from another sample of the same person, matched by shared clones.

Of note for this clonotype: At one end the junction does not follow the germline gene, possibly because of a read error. CDR3 region: CASSLSDLNEQHF. The CDR3 region has the DNA TGTGCCAGCAGTCTATCCGACTTAAACGAGCAGCACTTC. The chain recombines TRBV27 with TRBJ2-7, with D uncertain. Germline V gives CDR1 MNHEY, CDR2 SMNVEV (reference sequence). The CDR3 runs to 13 residues.

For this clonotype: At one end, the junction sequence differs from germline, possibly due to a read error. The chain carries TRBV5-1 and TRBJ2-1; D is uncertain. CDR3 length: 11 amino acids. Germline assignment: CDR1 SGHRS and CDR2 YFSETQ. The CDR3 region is CASSLEETQHF. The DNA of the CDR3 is TGCGCCAGCAGCTTGGAAGAGACCCAGCACTTC. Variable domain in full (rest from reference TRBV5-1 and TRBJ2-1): KAGVTQTPRYLIKTRGQQVTLSCSPISGHRSVSWYQQTPGQGLQFLFEYFSETQRNKGNFPGRFSGRQFSNSRSEMNVSTLELGDSALYLCASSLEETQHFGPGTRLTVL.

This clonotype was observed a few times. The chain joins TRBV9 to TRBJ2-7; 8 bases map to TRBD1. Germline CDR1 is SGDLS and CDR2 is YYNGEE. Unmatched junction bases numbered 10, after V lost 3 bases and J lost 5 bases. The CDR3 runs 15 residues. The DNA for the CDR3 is TGTGCCAGCAGCGCCCACTCGGACAGGGTGCACGAGCAGTACTTC. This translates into CASSAHSDRVHEQYF.

The CDR3, as DNA: TGTGCCACCAGCGGGGACAGGGGGGGCGCGGACGAAAAACTGTTTTTT. Its translation: CATSGDRGGADEKLFF. The chain recombines TRBV15 with TRBJ1-4; 11 bases are shared with TRBD1. The CDR3 runs 16 residues. Trimming took 5 bases from V and 8 from J; bases not matched to a gene: 10. Germline loops: CDR1 LNHNV, CDR2 YYDKDF (reference sequence).

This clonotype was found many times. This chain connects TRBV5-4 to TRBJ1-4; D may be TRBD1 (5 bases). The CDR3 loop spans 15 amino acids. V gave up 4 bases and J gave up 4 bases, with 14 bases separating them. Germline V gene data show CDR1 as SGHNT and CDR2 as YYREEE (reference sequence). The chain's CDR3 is CASSRRQSLNEKLFF. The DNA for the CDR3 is TGTGCCAGCAGCCGAAGACAGTCCCTTAATGAAAAACTGTTTTTT.

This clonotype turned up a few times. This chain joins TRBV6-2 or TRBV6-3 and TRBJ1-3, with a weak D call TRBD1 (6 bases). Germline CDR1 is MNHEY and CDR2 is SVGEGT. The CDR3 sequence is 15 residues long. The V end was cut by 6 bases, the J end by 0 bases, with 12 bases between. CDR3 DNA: TGTGCCAGCAGCCGAGGACAGATCTCTGGAAACACCATATATTTT. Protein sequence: CASSRGQISGNTIYF.

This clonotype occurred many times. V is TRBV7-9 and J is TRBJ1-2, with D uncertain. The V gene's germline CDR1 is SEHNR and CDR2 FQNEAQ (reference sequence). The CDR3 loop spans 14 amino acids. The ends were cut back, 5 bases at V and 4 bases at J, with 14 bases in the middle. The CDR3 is CASSPFSAIYGYTF. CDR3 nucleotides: TGTGCCAGCAGCCCCTTCTCGGCGATCTATGGCTACACCTTC.

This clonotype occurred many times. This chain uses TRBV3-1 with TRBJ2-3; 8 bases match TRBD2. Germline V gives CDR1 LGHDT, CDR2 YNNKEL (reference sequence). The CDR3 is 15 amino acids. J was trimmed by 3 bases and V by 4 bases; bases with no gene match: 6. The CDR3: CASSLRVAGTDTQYF. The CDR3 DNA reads TGTGCCAGCAGCCTAAGGGTAGCGGGGACAGATACGCAGTATTTT.

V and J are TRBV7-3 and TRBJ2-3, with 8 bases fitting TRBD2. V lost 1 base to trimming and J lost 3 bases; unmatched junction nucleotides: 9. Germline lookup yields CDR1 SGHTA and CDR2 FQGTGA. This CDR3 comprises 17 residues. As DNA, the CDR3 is TGTGCCAGCAGCTTAAATCGGCTAGCGGGTAGAACAGATACGCAGTATTTT. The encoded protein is CASSLNRLAGRTDTQYF.

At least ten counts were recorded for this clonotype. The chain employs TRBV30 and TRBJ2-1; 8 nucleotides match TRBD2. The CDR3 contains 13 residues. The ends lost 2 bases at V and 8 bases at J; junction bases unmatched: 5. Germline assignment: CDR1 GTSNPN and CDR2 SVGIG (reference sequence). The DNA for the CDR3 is TGTGCCTGGAGTTCCGGACTAGCCGATGAGCAGTTCTTC. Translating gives CAWSSGLADEQFF.

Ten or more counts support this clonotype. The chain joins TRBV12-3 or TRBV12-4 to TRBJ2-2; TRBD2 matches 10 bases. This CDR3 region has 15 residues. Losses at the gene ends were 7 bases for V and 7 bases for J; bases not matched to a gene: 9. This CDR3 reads CASMSGRAKSGELFF. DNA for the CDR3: TGTGCCAGCATGAGCGGGAGGGCCAAAAGCGGGGAGCTGTTTTTT.

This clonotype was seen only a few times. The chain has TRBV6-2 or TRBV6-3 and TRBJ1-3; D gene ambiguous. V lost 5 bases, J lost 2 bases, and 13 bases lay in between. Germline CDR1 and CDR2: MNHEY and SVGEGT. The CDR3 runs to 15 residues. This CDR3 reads CASSENAHPGNTIYF. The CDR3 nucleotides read TGTGCCAGCAGTGAAAATGCACACCCTGGAAACACCATATATTTT.

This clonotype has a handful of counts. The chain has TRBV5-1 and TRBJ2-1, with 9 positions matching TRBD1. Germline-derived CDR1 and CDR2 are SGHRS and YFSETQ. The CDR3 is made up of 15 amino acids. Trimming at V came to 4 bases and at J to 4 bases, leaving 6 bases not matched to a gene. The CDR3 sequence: CASSHTGGSYNEQFF. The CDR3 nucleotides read TGCGCCAGCAGCCACACAGGGGGCTCGTACAATGAGCAGTTCTTC. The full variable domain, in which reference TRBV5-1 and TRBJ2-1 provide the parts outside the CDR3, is KAGVTQTPRYLIKTRGQQVTLSCSPISGHRSVSWYQQTPGQGLQFLFEYFSETQRNKGNFPGRFSGRQFSNSRSEMNVSTLELGDSALYLCASSHTGGSYNEQFFGPGTRLTVL.

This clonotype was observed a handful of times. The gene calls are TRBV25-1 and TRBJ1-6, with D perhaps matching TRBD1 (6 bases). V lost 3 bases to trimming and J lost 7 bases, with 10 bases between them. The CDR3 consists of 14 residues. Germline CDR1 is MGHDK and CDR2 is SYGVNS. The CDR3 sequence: CASSEAGDNSPLHF. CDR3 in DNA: TGTGCCAGCAGTGAGGCAGGGGACAATTCACCCCTCCACTTT.

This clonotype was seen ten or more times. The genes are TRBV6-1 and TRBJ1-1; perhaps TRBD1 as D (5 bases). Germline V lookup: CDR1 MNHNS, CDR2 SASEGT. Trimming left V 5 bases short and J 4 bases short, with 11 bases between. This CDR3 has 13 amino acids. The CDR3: CASSRQGSTEAFF. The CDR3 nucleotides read TGTGCCAGCAGTCGTCAGGGTAGCACTGAAGCTTTCTTT.

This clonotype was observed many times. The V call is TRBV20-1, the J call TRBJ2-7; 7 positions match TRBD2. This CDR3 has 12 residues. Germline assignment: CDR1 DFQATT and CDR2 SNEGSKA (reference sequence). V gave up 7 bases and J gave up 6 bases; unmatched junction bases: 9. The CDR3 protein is CSGGEGPGEQYF. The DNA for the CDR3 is TGCAGTGGGGGGGAGGGCCCGGGCGAGCAGTACTTC.

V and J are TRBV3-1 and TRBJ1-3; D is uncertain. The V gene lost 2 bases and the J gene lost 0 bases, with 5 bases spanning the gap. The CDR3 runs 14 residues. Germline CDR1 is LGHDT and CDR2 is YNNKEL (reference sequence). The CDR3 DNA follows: TGTGCCAGCAGCCAATACTTCTCTGGAAACACCATATATTTT. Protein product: CASSQYFSGNTIYF.

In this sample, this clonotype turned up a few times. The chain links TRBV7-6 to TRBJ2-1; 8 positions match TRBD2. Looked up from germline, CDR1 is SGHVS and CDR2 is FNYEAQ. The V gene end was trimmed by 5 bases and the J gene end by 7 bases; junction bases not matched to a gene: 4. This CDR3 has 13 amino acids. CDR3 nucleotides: TGTGCCAGCAGCCCAGCGGGAGTGAATGAGCAGTTCTTC. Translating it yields CASSPAGVNEQFF.

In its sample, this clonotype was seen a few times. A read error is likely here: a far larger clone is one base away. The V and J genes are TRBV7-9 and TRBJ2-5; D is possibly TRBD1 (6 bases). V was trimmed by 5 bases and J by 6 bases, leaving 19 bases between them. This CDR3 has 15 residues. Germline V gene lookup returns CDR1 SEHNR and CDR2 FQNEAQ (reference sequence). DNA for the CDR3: TGTGCCAGCAGCCCGTACTCAGGGGCTTGGCAGACCCAGTACTTC. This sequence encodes CASSPYSGAWQTQYF.

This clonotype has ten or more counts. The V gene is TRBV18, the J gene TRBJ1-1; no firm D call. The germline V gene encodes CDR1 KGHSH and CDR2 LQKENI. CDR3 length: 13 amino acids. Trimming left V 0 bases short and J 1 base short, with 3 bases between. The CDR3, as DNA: TGTGCCAGCTCACCACCGAGGAACACTGAAGCTTTCTTT. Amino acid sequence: CASSPPRNTEAFF.

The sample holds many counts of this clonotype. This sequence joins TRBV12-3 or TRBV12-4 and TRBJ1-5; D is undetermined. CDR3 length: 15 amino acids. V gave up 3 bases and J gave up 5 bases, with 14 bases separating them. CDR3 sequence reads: CASSLAGPSYQPQHF. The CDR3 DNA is TGTGCCAGCAGTTTGGCAGGACCCTCCTATCAGCCCCAGCATTTT.

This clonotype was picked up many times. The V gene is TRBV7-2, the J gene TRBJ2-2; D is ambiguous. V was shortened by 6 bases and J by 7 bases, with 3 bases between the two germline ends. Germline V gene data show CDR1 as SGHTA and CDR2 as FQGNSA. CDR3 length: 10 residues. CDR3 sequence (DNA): TGTGCCAGCAGATTCGGGGAGCTGTTTTTT. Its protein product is CASRFGELFF.

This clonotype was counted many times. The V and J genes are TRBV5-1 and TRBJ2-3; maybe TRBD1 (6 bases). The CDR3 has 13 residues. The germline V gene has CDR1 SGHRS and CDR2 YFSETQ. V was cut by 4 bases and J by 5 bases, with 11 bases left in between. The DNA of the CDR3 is TGCGCCAGCAGCGGGCAGGGGATAGATACGCAGTATTTT. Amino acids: CASSGQGIDTQYF.

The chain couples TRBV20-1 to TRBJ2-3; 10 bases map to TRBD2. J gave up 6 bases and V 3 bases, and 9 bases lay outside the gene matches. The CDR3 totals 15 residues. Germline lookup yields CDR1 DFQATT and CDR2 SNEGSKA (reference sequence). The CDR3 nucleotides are TGCAGTGCTAGGCGAGCTAGCGGGAGTGGCGATACGCAGTATTTT. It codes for CSARRASGSGDTQYF.

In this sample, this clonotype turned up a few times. This CDR3 reads CASSLIFGVDTQYF. In DNA form, the CDR3 reads TGTGCCAGCAGTTTGATTTTTGGGGTAGATACGCAGTATTTT. The chain recombines TRBV27 with TRBJ2-3; D is unclear. Trimming removed 3 bases from V and 5 bases from J, with 12 bases in between. Looked up from germline, CDR1 is MNHEY and CDR2 is SMNVEV (reference sequence). This CDR3 is built from 14 residues.

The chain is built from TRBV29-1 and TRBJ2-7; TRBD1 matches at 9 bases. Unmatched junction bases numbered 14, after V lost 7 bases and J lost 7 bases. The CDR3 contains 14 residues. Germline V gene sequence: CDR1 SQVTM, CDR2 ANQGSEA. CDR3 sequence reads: CSAGTGSGAGEQYF. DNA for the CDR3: TGCAGCGCCGGGACAGGGTCCGGAGCAGGAGAGCAGTACTTC.

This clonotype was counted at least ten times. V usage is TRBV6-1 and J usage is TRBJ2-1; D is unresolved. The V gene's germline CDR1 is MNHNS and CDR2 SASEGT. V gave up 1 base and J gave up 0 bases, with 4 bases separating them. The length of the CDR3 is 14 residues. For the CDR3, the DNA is TGTGCCAGCAGTGAAGGGAGCTCCTACAATGAGCAGTTCTTC. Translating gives CASSEGSSYNEQFF.

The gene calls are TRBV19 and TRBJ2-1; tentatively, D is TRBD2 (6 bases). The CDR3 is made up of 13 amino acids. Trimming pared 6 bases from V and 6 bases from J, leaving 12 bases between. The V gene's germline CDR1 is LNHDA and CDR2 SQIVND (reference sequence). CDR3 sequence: CASRLGGANEQFF. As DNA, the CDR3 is TGTGCCAGTAGACTCGGGGGAGCCAATGAGCAGTTCTTC.

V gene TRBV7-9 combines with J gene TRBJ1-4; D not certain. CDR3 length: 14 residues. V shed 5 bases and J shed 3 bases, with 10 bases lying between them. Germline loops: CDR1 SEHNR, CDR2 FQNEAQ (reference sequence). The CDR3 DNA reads TGTGCCAGCAGCCCCTCTGGGGCTAATGAAAAACTGTTTTTT. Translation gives CASSPSGANEKLFF.